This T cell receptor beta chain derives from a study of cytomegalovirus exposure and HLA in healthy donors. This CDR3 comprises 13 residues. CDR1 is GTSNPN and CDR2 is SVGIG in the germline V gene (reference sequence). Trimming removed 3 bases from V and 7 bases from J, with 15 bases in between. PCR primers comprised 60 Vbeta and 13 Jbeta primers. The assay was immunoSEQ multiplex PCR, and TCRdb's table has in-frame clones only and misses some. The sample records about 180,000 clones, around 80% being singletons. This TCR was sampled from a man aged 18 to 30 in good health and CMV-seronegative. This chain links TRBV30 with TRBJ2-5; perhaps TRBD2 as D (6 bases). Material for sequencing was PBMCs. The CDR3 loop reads CAWRAGPYWTQYF. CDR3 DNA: TGTGCCTGGAGGGCGGGGCCCTATTGGACCCAGTACTTC.